The 23 T cell receptor beta chains below all came from one sample that was sequenced in a study of blood T cell repertoires in COVID-19. TCRdb keeps only in-frame clones here, not all; method: immunoSEQ multiplex PCR. The data show about 320,000 clones, roughly nine tenths seen once. Specimen: PBMCs or T cells enriched from blood (not recorded which). Receptors originate from a woman aged 30 to 39 who had been exposed to COVID-19.

The J gene is TRBJ2-2, the V gene TRBV6-5; 7 nucleotides match TRBD1. Germline V gene sequence: CDR1 MNHEY, CDR2 SVGAGI. The CDR3 sequence is 15 residues long. V shed 6 bases and J 0 bases; nucleotides not matched to a gene: 4. The CDR3 loop reads CASRRGTANTGELFF. For the CDR3, the DNA is TGTGCCAGCAGACGAGGGACAGCGAACACCGGGGAGCTGTTTTTT.

This chain connects TRBV28 to TRBJ1-5; TRBD1 aligns across 8 bases. The germline CDR1 and CDR2 sequences are MDHEN and SYDVKM. Trimming at V came to 6 bases and at J to 0 bases, leaving 10 bases not matched to a gene. This CDR3 is 17 amino acids long. The CDR3 here is CASSLLGQVYSNQPQHF. The CDR3 DNA follows: TGTGCCAGCAGCTTGCTGGGACAGGTATATAGCAATCAGCCCCAGCATTTT.

The chain carries TRBV19 and TRBJ1-5; TRBD1 might be the D (5 bases). The CDR3 length is 15 residues. V lost 4 bases and J lost 5, with 15 bases in between. Germline-derived CDR1 and CDR2 are LNHDA and SQIVND (reference sequence). The CDR3 here is CASSKPGRGYQPQHF. The CDR3 DNA sequence: TGTGCCAGTAGTAAACCAGGGAGGGGTTATCAGCCCCAGCATTTT. Combining the CDR3 with reference TRBV19 and TRBJ1-5 gives the whole variable domain DGGITQSPKYLFRKEGQNVTLSCEQNLNHDAMYWYRQDPGQGLRLIYYSQIVNDFQKGDIAEGYSVSREKKESFPLTVTSAQKNPTAFYLCASSKPGRGYQPQHFGDGTRLSIL.

Here the CDR3 DNA reads TGTGCCAGCAGAGGACGGACTGATACGCAGTATTTT. The encoded protein is CASRGRTDTQYF. The rearrangement uses TRBV2 and TRBJ2-3; maybe TRBD2 (5 bases). V gave up 6 bases and J gave up 6 bases, with 10 bases separating them. The germline V gene encodes CDR1 SNHLY and CDR2 FYNNEI. The CDR3 length is 12 residues.

This chain uses TRBV3-1 (or the pseudogene TRBV3-2) with TRBJ1-2; D is uncertain. The CDR3 sequence is 15 residues long. V lost 1 base, J lost 6 bases, and 15 bases lay in between. Germline V lookup: CDR1 LGHDT, CDR2 YNNKEL (reference sequence). The CDR3 region has the DNA TGTGCCAGCAGCCAAGGTTTGGCGGGATTGAATGGCTACACCTTC. Residues: CASSQGLAGLNGYTF.

The rearrangement links TRBV19 to TRBJ1-6, with D possibly matching TRBD1 (5 bases). The CDR3 has 17 amino acids. Germline V lookup: CDR1 LNHDA, CDR2 SQIVND (reference sequence). V was shortened by 5 bases and J by 0 bases, with 14 bases between the two germline ends. Written as DNA, the CDR3 is TGTGCCAGTAGTTCAATTGGACACCGCTCCTATAATTCACCCCTCCACTTT. This encodes CASSSIGHRSYNSPLHF.

The chain carries TRBV13 and TRBJ2-1, with 7 bases aligning to TRBD2. There are 13 residues in the CDR3. V was clipped by 9 bases and J by 9 bases; unmatched bases: 11. Germline-derived CDR1 and CDR2 are PRHDT and FYEKMQ (reference sequence). Here the CDR3 reads CASHSGEHIEQFF. The CDR3 bases are TGTGCCAGTCACAGCGGGGAGCATATTGAGCAGTTCTTC.

This chain uses TRBV7-6 with TRBJ2-3; tentative D call: TRBD1 (5 bases). In germline, CDR1 is SGHVS, CDR2 FNYEAQ. This CDR3 comprises 16 residues. Trimming removed 2 bases from V and 2 bases from J, with 14 bases in between. CDR3 in amino acids: CASSLRFAGSTDTQYF. DNA for the CDR3: TGTGCCAGCAGCTTACGCTTTGCAGGGTCCACAGATACGCAGTATTTT.

The chain couples TRBV2 to TRBJ1-1; no clear D. This CDR3 is 12 amino acids long. CDR1 SNHLY and CDR2 FYNNEI come from the germline V gene. Trimming removed 2 bases at V and 7 bases at J, with 8 bases between. The CDR3 DNA reads TGTGCCAGCAGTGAACGTCGGGATGAAGCTTTCTTT. Its protein is CASSERRDEAFF.

The chain links TRBV11-1 to TRBJ2-2, with TRBD1 as a possible D gene (5 bases). V lost 6 bases and J lost 5, with 10 bases in between. CDR1 and CDR2 from the germline V gene are SGHAT and FQDESV (reference sequence). CDR3 length: 13 residues. CDR3 in DNA: TGTGCCAGCAGACCCCAGGGAACCGGGGAGCTGTTTTTT. Amino acid sequence: CASRPQGTGELFF.

This clone was picked up a small number of times. V gene TRBV7-9 combines with J gene TRBJ1-5; possible D gene TRBD1, 5 bases. Trimming shortened V by 5 bases and J by 2 bases, and 13 bases separated the two germline ends. Germline V gene sequence: CDR1 SEHNR, CDR2 FQNEAQ (reference sequence). CDR3 length equals 15 residues. CDR3 bases: TGTGCCAGCAGCAGACTTTCGACAGGCAATCAGCCCCAGCATTTT. It specifies CASSRLSTGNQPQHF.

The CDR3 DNA is TGTGCCATCAGTGAGATCGGGACTGGAAACACCATATATTTT. This gives the protein CAISEIGTGNTIYF. The J gene is TRBJ1-3, the V gene TRBV10-3; D unresolved. Germline V gene data show CDR1 as ENHRY and CDR2 as SYGVKD. Trimming removed 2 bases at V and 2 bases at J, with 7 bases between. The CDR3 consists of 14 residues.

In its sample, this clone was seen once. The V and J genes are TRBV7-3 and TRBJ1-2, with 8 bases that match TRBD1. Germline-derived CDR1 and CDR2 are SGHTA and FQGTGA. CDR3 length: 14 amino acids. V gave up 3 bases and J gave up 8 bases; unmatched junction bases: 8. CDR3 residues: CASSFDRGPGGYTF. CDR3 DNA: TGTGCCAGCAGCTTCGACAGGGGTCCTGGCGGCTACACCTTC.

J is TRBJ2-6 and V is TRBV5-1; perhaps TRBD2 as D (6 bases). The CDR3 runs to 15 residues. Trimming cost V 6 bases and J 2 bases, with 12 bases left between them. CDR1 is SGHRS, CDR2 YFSETQ, per germline. CDR3 residues: CASTPRGTGANVLTF. The CDR3 DNA sequence: TGCGCCAGCACCCCCCGGGGGACTGGGGCCAACGTCCTGACTTTC.

The V and J genes are TRBV6-2 or TRBV6-3 and TRBJ1-1; D is uncertain. The germline CDR1 and CDR2 sequences are MNHEY and SVGEGT. V was shortened by 2 bases and J by 2 bases, with 6 bases between the two germline ends. CDR3 length equals 13 residues. CDR3 sequence: CASSYGQNTEAFF. CDR3 in DNA: TGTGCCAGCAGTTACGGCCAAAACACTGAAGCTTTCTTT.

There are a few counts of this clone. This rearrangement joins TRBV12-1 to TRBJ2-2; the table names TRBD1, a call not compared with the DNA. TRBV12-1 is a documented pseudogene. The CDR3 has 16 residues. DNA of the CDR3: TGTGCCAGCAGCTTTACCGGGACACCCGAACACCGGGGAGCTGTTTTT. Encoded protein: CASSFTGTPEHRGAVF.

The chain links TRBV6-5 to TRBJ1-2, with D perhaps TRBD1 (5 bases). The CDR3 totals 15 residues. Germline CDR1 and CDR2: MNHEY and SVGAGI. Trimming cost V 6 bases and J 0 bases, with 14 bases left between them. The DNA of the CDR3 is TGTGCCAGCAGGGTTTTAGACAGCACTAACTATGGCTACACCTTC. Translation gives CASRVLDSTNYGYTF.

The genes are TRBV5-6 and TRBJ2-7, with D hard to call. CDR1 and CDR2 from the germline V gene are SGHDT and YYEEEE. V lost 1 base, J lost 6 bases, and 5 bases lay in between. The CDR3 is made up of 11 amino acids. DNA of the CDR3: TGTGCCAGCAGCTTGTTCTGCGAGCAGTACTTC. Translating gives CASSLFCEQYF. Using reference TRBV5-6 and TRBJ2-7 for the parts outside the CDR3, the full variable domain is DAGVTQSPTHLIKTRGQQVTLRCSPKSGHDTVSWYQQALGQGPQFIFQYYEEEERQRGNFPDRFSGHQFPNYSSELNVNALLLGDSALYLCASSLFCEQYFGPGTRLTVT.

This chain joins TRBV6-5 and TRBJ1-2; D uncertain. Germline V gives CDR1 MNHEY, CDR2 SVGAGI. There are 13 residues in the CDR3. Trimming took 6 bases from V and 2 from J, leaving 10 bases between them. The CDR3 coding sequence is TGTGCCAGCAGGGAGACGGTGAACTATGGCTACACCTTC. It translates to CASRETVNYGYTF.

The V gene is TRBV11-2, the J gene TRBJ2-7; D gene unclear. Per the germline V gene, CDR1 is SGHAT and CDR2 is FQNNGV. The CDR3 length is 13 residues. The V and J ends lost 5 bases and 0 bases respectively, with 8 bases between them. For the CDR3, the DNA is TGTGCCAGCAGCCCTGACACCTCCTACGAGCAGTACTTC. Its protein product is CASSPDTSYEQYF.

The J gene is TRBJ1-3, the V gene TRBV5-4; 10 nucleotides match TRBD1. The germline gives CDR1 SGHNT, CDR2 YYREEE (reference sequence). The CDR3 sequence is 18 residues long. V shed 1 base, J shed 2 bases, and the junction held 9 bases outside the gene matches. CDR3 bases: TGTGCCAGCAGCTTGAGGGACAGGGGTTTCATTCCTGGAAACACCATATATTTT. Translated: CASSLRDRGFIPGNTIYF.

This sequence joins TRBV25-1 and TRBJ1-2; 7 bases agree with TRBD1. Per germline, CDR1 MGHDK and CDR2 SYGVNS. J lost 4 bases, V lost 5 bases, and 7 bases had no gene match. This CDR3 contains 14 residues. The CDR3 DNA reads as TGTGCCAGCAGTCCCCAGGGGGTGGGCTATGGCTACACCTTC. Its protein is CASSPQGVGYGYTF.

This clone showed up just once. This sequence joins TRBV27 and TRBJ1-2, with 7 positions matching TRBD1. Trimming removed 6 bases from V and 4 bases from J; junction bases left unmatched: 8. Germline loops: CDR1 MNHEY, CDR2 SMNVEV (reference sequence). CDR3 length: 14 amino acids. CDR3 in DNA: TGTGCCAGCAGGACCCGGACAGGCCCCTATGGCTACACCTTC. Translated: CASRTRTGPYGYTF.